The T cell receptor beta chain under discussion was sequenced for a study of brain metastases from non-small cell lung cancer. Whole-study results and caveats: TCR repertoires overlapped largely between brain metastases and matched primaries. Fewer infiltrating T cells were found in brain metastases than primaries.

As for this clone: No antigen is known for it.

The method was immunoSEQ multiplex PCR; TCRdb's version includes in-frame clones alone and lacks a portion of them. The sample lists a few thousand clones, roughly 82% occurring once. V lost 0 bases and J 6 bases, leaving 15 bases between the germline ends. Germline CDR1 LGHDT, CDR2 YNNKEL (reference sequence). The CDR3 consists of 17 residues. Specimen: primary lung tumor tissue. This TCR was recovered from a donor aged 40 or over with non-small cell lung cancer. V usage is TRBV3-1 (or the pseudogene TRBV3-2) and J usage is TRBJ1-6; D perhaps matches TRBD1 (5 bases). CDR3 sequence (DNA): TGTGCCAGCAGCCAAGAAACGACGGGGGATTTTAATTCACCCCTCCACTTT. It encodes CASSQETTGDFNSPLHF.